One sample yielded the 14 T cell receptor beta chains listed below, sequenced in a study of control samples from healthy donors and cancer patients (dated by TCRdb to 2019 to 2021). Libraries were constructed by the immunoSEQ multiplex PCR assay. The clones in this table, taken by TCRdb from immuneACCESS, are in-frame only. Not every clone is retained; where verified, under half of the shortfall comes from an unresolved V gene, and the cause of the rest is unknown. The sample records around 45,000 clones, 60% to 80% of which are singletons. 15% to 20% of the sample lies in the top ten. The sample consisted of formalin-fixed, paraffin-embedded tissue. The receptors originated from a male donor with melanoma.

This chain joins TRBV14 and TRBJ2-7; D unresolved. The CDR3 sequence is 11 residues long. CDR1 is SGHDN and CDR2 is FVKESK in the germline V gene. Trimming stripped 4 bases from V and 5 bases from J, with 6 bases between. The CDR3 coding sequence is TGTGCCAGCAGCCTATATCACGAGCAGTACTTC. Residues: CASSLYHEQYF.

For the CDR3, the DNA is TGTGCCAGCAGTGAAGGAGGCGGTCCAGGGCCCCAGCATTTT. Protein product: CASSEGGGPGPQHF. V and J are TRBV2 and TRBJ1-5, with D uncertain. Trimming cost V 1 base and J 9 bases, with 13 bases left between them. The length of the CDR3 is 14 residues. Germline CDR1 SNHLY, CDR2 FYNNEI. Full variable domain (outside the CDR3, taken from reference TRBV2 and TRBJ1-5): EPEVTQTPSHQVTQMGQEVILRCVPISNHLYFYWYRQILGQKVEFLVSFYNNEISEKSEIFDDQFSVERPDGSNFTLKIRSTKLEDSAMYFCASSEGGGPGPQHFGDGTRLSIL.

This sequence joins TRBV5-1 and TRBJ2-2; 7 nucleotides line up with TRBD2. Germline assignment: CDR1 SGHRS and CDR2 YFSETQ. The junction had 2 bases not matched to a gene; V was cut back by 0 bases and J by 3 bases. This CDR3 spans 15 amino acids. CDR3 DNA: TGCGCCAGCAGCTTGGTTCTAGCGGACACCGGGGAGCTGTTTTTT. This codes for CASSLVLADTGELFF.

Points on this clone: This CDR3 is also generated by other DNA sequences in the sample. The rearrangement links TRBV3-1 (or the pseudogene TRBV3-2) to TRBJ2-5; no clear D. Looked up from germline, CDR1 is LGHDT and CDR2 is YNNKEL (reference sequence). V lost 1 base and J 4 bases, leaving 4 bases between the germline ends. The CDR3 covers 12 residues. The CDR3 here is CASSQVRETQYF. CDR3 sequence (DNA): TGTGCCAGCAGCCAAGTACGAGAGACCCAGTACTTC.

The V and J genes are TRBV18 and TRBJ1-1; 11 bases match TRBD1. Germline V lookup: CDR1 KGHSH, CDR2 LQKENI. CDR3 size: 14 residues. V dropped 4 bases and J dropped 8; count of bases not matched to a gene: 6. The CDR3: CASSRTGGFREAFF. CDR3 coding DNA: TGTGCCAGCTCACGGACAGGGGGCTTTCGGGAAGCTTTCTTT.

The rearrangement uses TRBV12-2 and TRBJ2-7; the DNA was not compared with TRBD2, the D call given in the table. TRBV12-2 is tagged as a pseudogene. This CDR3 contains 16 residues. CDR3 bases: TGTGCAAGTCGCTTGGGACTAGCGGGCAGCTCCTACGAGCAGTACTTC. Translated: CASRLGLAGSSYEQYF.

This clone was picked up a small number of times. The chain joins TRBV6-6 to TRBJ1-5; 7 nucleotides line up with TRBD1. The V gene's germline CDR1 is MNHNY and CDR2 SVGAGI (reference sequence). Losses at the gene ends were 9 bases for V and 4 bases for J; bases not matched to a gene: 6. The CDR3 runs to 13 residues. CDR3 DNA sequence: TGTGCCAGTAACAGACAGGGAAATCAGCCCCAGCATTTT. As protein: CASNRQGNQPQHF.

The chain links TRBV3-1 (or the pseudogene TRBV3-2) to TRBJ1-2; the D gene is possibly TRBD1 (6 bases). Trimming removed 6 bases at V and 2 bases at J, with 16 bases between. The CDR3 length is 15 residues. CDR1 and CDR2 (germline): LGHDT, YNNKEL (reference sequence). Here the CDR3 reads CASRGRRGTNYGYTF. Written as DNA, the CDR3 is TGTGCCAGCAGGGGCCGCAGGGGCACGAACTATGGCTACACCTTC.

The sample holds a few counts of this clone. This chain uses TRBV11-1 with TRBJ2-3; D is perhaps TRBD1 or TRBD2 (5 bases each). CDR1 SGHAT and CDR2 FQDESV come from the germline V gene (reference sequence). V was shortened by 0 bases and J by 5 bases, with 18 bases between the two germline ends. The CDR3 sequence is 17 residues long. The CDR3 spells CASSLAHHRPRGDTQYF. DNA for the CDR3: TGTGCCAGCAGCTTAGCCCATCACAGGCCCCGGGGAGATACGCAGTATTTT.

This clone was seen repeatedly, ten times or more. This sequence joins TRBV10-3 and TRBJ2-7; TRBD2 aligns across 9 bases. The germline CDR1 and CDR2 sequences are ENHRY and SYGVKD. The CDR3 has 14 amino acids. After removal of 6 bases from V and 3 bases from J, the junction contained 6 bases not matched to a gene. Written as DNA, the CDR3 is TGTGCCATCAGAGTAGCGGGGGCCCACTACGAGCAGTACTTC. Translating it yields CAIRVAGAHYEQYF.

This sequence joins TRBV19 and TRBJ1-5; possible D gene TRBD1, 6 bases. This CDR3 region has 15 residues. CDR1 and CDR2 from the germline V gene are LNHDA and SQIVND (reference sequence). Trimming took 5 bases from V and 4 from J, leaving 15 bases between them. The DNA of the CDR3 is TGTGCCAGTAGTGGAGGGGACCAGGGGAATCAGCCCCAGCATTTT. This codes for CASSGGDQGNQPQHF.

This sequence joins TRBV19 and TRBJ2-7, with D possibly being TRBD2 (6 bases). The CDR3 runs 15 residues. The germline V and J ends were trimmed by 4 bases and 4 bases, with 17 bases remaining between them. CDR1 and CDR2 (germline): LNHDA, SQIVND (reference sequence). CDR3 region: CASSRGLYLGYEQYF. The CDR3 region has the DNA TGTGCCAGTAGTAGGGGACTCTATCTTGGGTACGAGCAGTACTTC.

On this clone: Other DNA sequences within the sample encode an identical CDR3. The chain joins TRBV24-1 to TRBJ2-5, with 13 bases identical to TRBD2. CDR1 is KGHDR, CDR2 SFDVKD, per germline. This CDR3 comprises 15 residues. After removal of 7 bases from V and 2 bases from J, the junction contained 3 bases not matched to a gene. CDR3 sequence reads: CATSGLAGVQETQYF. DNA of the CDR3: TGTGCCACCAGCGGACTAGCGGGAGTACAAGAGACCCAGTACTTC.

The chain uses TRBV2 and TRBJ2-7; 11 bases fit TRBD2. Germline CDR1 SNHLY, CDR2 FYNNEI. This CDR3 is built from 17 residues. The trim removed 4 bases at V and 3 bases at J, leaving 11 bases unmatched. CDR3 protein: CASSGPETSGKDYEQYF. CDR3 in DNA: TGTGCCAGCAGTGGCCCGGAGACTAGCGGGAAGGACTACGAGCAGTACTTC.